These 14 T cell receptor beta chains share one sample of origin, sequenced in a study of T cells after yellow fever vaccination. MiXCR was run by TCRdb on the 5' RACE reads, yielding one entry per CDR3 protein. The sample includes about 340,000 distinct CDR3 sequences, about an eighth of them seen just once. The starting material was CD4+ T cells sorted from PBMCs, obtained 15 days after the yellow fever booster vaccination. The receptors here all came from a man aged 18 to 29 who received the YFV17D yellow fever vaccine.

This clonotype was counted a few times. The chain recombines TRBV11-2 with TRBJ2-7; weak D call: TRBD1 (5 bases). Germline CDR1 reads SGHAT; CDR2 reads FQNNGV. The CDR3 runs to 13 residues. With 5 bases removed from V and 2 bases from J, the gap between germline ends came to 10 bases. In DNA form, the CDR3 reads TGTGCCAGCAGCCAAGACAGAGCCTACGAGCAGTACTTC. It yields the protein CASSQDRAYEQYF.

This chain connects TRBV6-1 to TRBJ1-6; D is perhaps TRBD1 (5 bases). Germline CDR1 reads MNHNS; CDR2 reads SASEGT. V was cut by 7 bases and J by 7 bases, with 17 bases left in between. The CDR3 length is 15 residues. The CDR3 DNA reads as TGTGCCAGCACCAGCTCCGGGGCCTCAAATTCACCCCTCCACTTT. This sequence encodes CASTSSGASNSPLHF.

This clonotype showed up just a few times. The chain combines TRBV4-2 with TRBJ2-3; 10 positions agree with TRBD2. Germline assignment: CDR1 LGHNA and CDR2 YNFKEQ. The CDR3 contains 17 residues. J lost 5 bases, V lost 4 bases, and 12 bases had no gene match. Here the CDR3 DNA reads TGTGCCAGCAGCCGGATGAGCGGGGGGGCTGATAAAGATACGCAGTATTTT. It is translated as CASSRMSGGADKDTQYF.

The chain couples TRBV6-2 or TRBV6-3 to TRBJ2-7; TRBD1 aligns across 7 bases. The CDR3 is 12 residues long. V dropped 6 bases and J dropped 6; count of bases not matched to a gene: 5. Germline loops: CDR1 MNHEY, CDR2 SVGEGT. Written as DNA, the CDR3 is TGTGCCAGCAGCCGACAGGGACCCGAGCAGTACGTC. This translates into CASSRQGPEQYV.

This rearrangement joins TRBV7-2 to TRBJ1-4; TRBD1 matches at 8 bases. The CDR3 totals 12 residues. CDR1 and CDR2 (germline): SGHTA, FQGNSA. V lost 2 bases to trimming and J lost 10 bases; unmatched junction nucleotides: 0. CDR3: CASSLQGAKLFF. CDR3 sequence (DNA): TGTGCCAGCAGCTTACAGGGGGCAAAACTGTTTTTT.

V usage is TRBV9 and J usage is TRBJ1-2; a possible D gene is TRBD1 (5 bases). Per germline, CDR1 SGDLS and CDR2 YYNGEE. V lost 3 bases to trimming and J lost 4 bases, with 13 bases between them. The CDR3 spans 14 residues. The CDR3 DNA sequence: TGTGCCAGCAGCGCGGGCGGGGCGACCTATGGCTACACCTTC. This gives the protein CASSAGGATYGYTF.

The chain employs TRBV10-2 and TRBJ1-1; D is unresolved. The V end was cut by 8 bases, the J end by 7 bases, with 17 bases between. The CDR3 consists of 13 residues. CDR1 is WSHSY, CDR2 SAAADI, per germline. The DNA for the CDR3 is TGCGCCAGCCAGTTGGAGAGAACAAGTGAAGCTTTCTTT. Protein product: CASQLERTSEAFF.

This clonotype was picked up a small number of times. In DNA form, the CDR3 reads TGCAGCGTTGAAGATCCAGGGATCAGGGCTTTCTTT. It yields the protein CSVEDPGIRAFF. The gene calls are TRBV29-1 and TRBJ1-1, with D possibly matching TRBD1 (5 bases). CDR1 and CDR2 from the germline V gene are SQVTM and ANQGSEA. This CDR3 is 12 amino acids long. The V gene lost 0 bases and the J gene lost 11 bases, with 13 bases spanning the gap.

This clonotype was seen a handful of times. The chain uses TRBV5-4 and TRBJ1-2, with D uncertain. The ends were cut back, 2 bases at V and 7 bases at J, with 12 bases in the middle. Germline assignment: CDR1 SGHNT and CDR2 YYREEE (reference sequence). The CDR3 is made up of 13 amino acids. This chain's CDR3 is CASSFSGKGGYTF. CDR3 coding DNA: TGTGCCAGCAGCTTTTCCGGGAAGGGTGGCTACACCTTC. The full variable domain, completed using reference TRBV5-4 and TRBJ1-2, is ETGVTQSPTHLIKTRGQQVTLRCSSQSGHNTVSWYQQALGQGPQFIFQYYREEENGRGNFPPRFSGLQFPNYSSELNVNALELDDSALYLCASSFSGKGGYTFGSGTRLTVV.

This clonotype was picked up many times. This chain links TRBV5-7 with TRBJ2-1, with D possibly TRBD2 on 5 matching bases. TRBV5-7 is filed as an ORF, its function uncertain. This CDR3 spans 15 amino acids. Trimming removed 0 bases at V and 5 bases at J, with 12 bases between. CDR3 residues: CASSLGASRDNEQFF. In DNA form, the CDR3 reads TGTGCCAGCAGCTTGGGGGCTAGCCGGGACAATGAGCAGTTCTTC.

V and J are TRBV20-1 and TRBJ2-5, with TRBD2 matching over 13 bases. The germline gives CDR1 DFQATT, CDR2 SNEGSKA (reference sequence). V lost 3 bases to trimming and J lost 5 bases; unmatched junction nucleotides: 3. CDR3 length: 14 residues. The CDR3 is CSARGLAGRETQYF. The CDR3 DNA sequence: TGCAGTGCTAGGGGACTAGCGGGGCGGGAGACCCAGTACTTC.

The CDR3 region is CASSLEPGKPFF. As DNA, the CDR3 is TGTGCCAGCAGCTTAGAGCCGGGCAAGCCGTTCTTC. The rearrangement uses TRBV7-2 and TRBJ2-1; D unresolved. The germline V and J ends were trimmed by 1 base and 15 bases, with 13 bases remaining between them. The germline CDR1 and CDR2 sequences are SGHTA and FQGNSA. CDR3 length: 12 amino acids.

The genes are TRBV30 and TRBJ2-5, with D possibly TRBD2 on 5 matching bases. Germline CDR1 GTSNPN, CDR2 SVGIG (reference sequence). The CDR3 loop spans 12 amino acids. Trimming pared 1 base from V and 2 bases from J, leaving 5 bases between. CDR3 bases: TGTGCCTGGAGTGCGGGACAAGAGACCCAGTACTTC. Its translation is CAWSAGQETQYF.

This clonotype was detected many times. The V gene is TRBV18, the J gene TRBJ2-5, with 9 bases lining up with TRBD1. CDR3 length equals 14 residues. The J segment lost 3 bases and the V segment lost 4 bases, leaving 3 bases of the junction unmatched. Germline loops: CDR1 KGHSH, CDR2 LQKENI. The CDR3 here is CASSRDRAEETQYF. The CDR3 DNA is TGTGCCAGCTCACGGGACAGGGCGGAAGAGACCCAGTACTTC.